This T cell receptor beta chain originates from a study of T cell responses to AZD1222 COVID-19 vaccine (dated by TCRdb to the early 2020s). At the level of the whole study: AZD1222 recipients with second doses at about 4 weeks or about 12 weeks were pooled, because spike-specific TCR depth and breadth did not differ between schedules. A total of 230 to 250 trial participants underwent TCR sequencing, of whom some 200 had received two doses of AZD1222 and around 25 had received two doses of the MenACWY control vaccine. Trial participants were enrolled by age into subgroups of 18-55, 56-69 and 70-plus years, and about 150, 27 and 61 TCR-sequenced participants, respectively, were included in these subgroups. General findings and caveats noted by the study authors: Reportedly, almost half of the unique spike-specific TCRs recognized epitopes lying outside the regions that are mutated in the B.1.351 and B.1.1.7 variants. In the small 56-69-year group, the increase in depth fell short of significance, most likely because of low power. Only six AZD1222 recipients were SARS-CoV-2 seropositive at baseline, limiting conclusions about previously exposed vaccinees. Participants were mostly white British and included more females than males, and it was suggested by the authors that clonal diversity may have been underestimated. Because no day 14 peak-response samples were available, the repertoires could be characterized only after the peak T cell response. Spike-specific TCR breadth and depth rose significantly after two AZD1222 doses compared with day 0 and with MenACWY recipients. The whole spike protein was spanned by vaccine-associated CD4 TCRs, and dominant responses were seen in regions 160-218 and 743-854.

According to the study, the label for this sample's time point signals: baseline before first vaccination. Samples from vaccinated people were obtained from the UK trials COV001 and COV002, which included a single-blind randomized controlled phase 2/3 trial of AZD1222 (ChAdOx1 nCoV-19) in healthy adults. For TCRbeta chain sequencing, PBMC samples from trial participants were taken at day 0 and at day 28 after the second dose. A remark on this clone: Its cognate antigen has yet to be identified. The sample holds no much larger clone one base away, and base qualities are not on file.

The CDR3 regions of human TCRbeta chains were subjected to immunosequencing. The authors processed their data as follows. TCRs in the repertoires were matched against a reference library of SARS-CoV-2-specific TCRs that had been generated with the MIRA antigen-specificity platform. Breadth meant the fraction of unique TCRs that were SARS-CoV-2-associated, whereas depth meant the fraction of total T cells that were SARS-CoV-2-associated. Using the MIRA data, every spike-specific TCR was mapped to the spike region that the TCR reacted to and assigned to either a CD4 or a CD8 class. Log10-transformed breadth and depth values were compared by one-way ANOVA with Sidak's multiple comparisons tests. Here the immuneACCESS table is served through TCRdb, limited to in-frame sequences with V and J called. Missing clones are a known gap in these copies; in checked studies unresolved V genes cover under half, and the rest lacks a known reason. The V and J calls and clone size are taken from that table; D and trimming were inferred from the DNA. This sample gives about 140,000 clones in total; 85% to 90% of them show up just once. The ten largest clones take up under 2% of the sample.

V loses 6 bases of germline sequence and J loses 0 bases, and the interval between the two ends is 14 bases. Based on the germline V gene (reference sequence), the CDR1 and CDR2 sequences are LNHDA and SQIVND. The CDR3 holds 15 amino acids from the cysteine to the phenylalanine. CDR3 DNA only is kept here, 45 bases in frame from base 1. The sequence was obtained from an adult in good health. The sample here was peripheral blood, taken on day 0 of AZD1222 vaccination. The chain uses TRBV19 and TRBJ1-2; the D gene assignment is ambiguous. The encoded CDR3 is CASSRSPATNYGYTF. In nucleotides, the sequence is TGTGCCAGTAGCAGGTCCCCGGCTACTAACTATGGCTACACCTTC.